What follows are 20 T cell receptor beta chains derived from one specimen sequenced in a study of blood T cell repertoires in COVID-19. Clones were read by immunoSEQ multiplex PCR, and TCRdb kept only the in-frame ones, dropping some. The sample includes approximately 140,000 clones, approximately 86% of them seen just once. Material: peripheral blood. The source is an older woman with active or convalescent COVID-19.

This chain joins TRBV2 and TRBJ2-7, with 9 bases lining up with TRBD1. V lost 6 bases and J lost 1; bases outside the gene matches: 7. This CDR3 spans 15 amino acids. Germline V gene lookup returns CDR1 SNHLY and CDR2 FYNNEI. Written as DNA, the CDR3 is TGTGCCAGCAGCCGGACAGGGGTCTTGTCCTACGAGCAGTACTTC. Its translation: CASSRTGVLSYEQYF.

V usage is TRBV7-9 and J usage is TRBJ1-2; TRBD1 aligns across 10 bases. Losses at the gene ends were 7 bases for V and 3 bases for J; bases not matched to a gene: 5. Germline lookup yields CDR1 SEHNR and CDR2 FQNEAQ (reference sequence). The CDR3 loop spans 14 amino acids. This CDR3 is CASTPGTGDYGYTF. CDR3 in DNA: TGTGCCAGCACCCCAGGGACAGGGGACTATGGCTACACCTTC. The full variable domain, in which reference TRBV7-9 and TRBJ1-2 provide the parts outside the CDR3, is DTGVSQNPRHKITKRGQNVTFRCDPISEHNRLYWYRQTLGQGPEFLTYFQNEAQLEKSRLLSDRFSAERPKGSFSTLEIQRTEQGDSAMYLCASTPGTGDYGYTFGSGTRLTVV.

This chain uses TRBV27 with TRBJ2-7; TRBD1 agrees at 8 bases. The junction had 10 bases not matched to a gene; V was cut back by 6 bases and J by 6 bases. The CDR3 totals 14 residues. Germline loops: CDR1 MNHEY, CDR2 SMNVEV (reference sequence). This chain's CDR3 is CASSSPRTGPEQYF. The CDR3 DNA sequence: TGTGCCAGCAGCTCCCCACGGACAGGGCCCGAGCAGTACTTC.

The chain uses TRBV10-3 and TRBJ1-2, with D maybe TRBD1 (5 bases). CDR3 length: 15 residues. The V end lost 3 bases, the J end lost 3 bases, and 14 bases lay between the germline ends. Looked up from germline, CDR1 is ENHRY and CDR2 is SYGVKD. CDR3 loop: CAISEGGVGDYGYTF. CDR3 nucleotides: TGTGCCATCAGTGAAGGAGGGGTCGGGGACTATGGCTACACCTTC.

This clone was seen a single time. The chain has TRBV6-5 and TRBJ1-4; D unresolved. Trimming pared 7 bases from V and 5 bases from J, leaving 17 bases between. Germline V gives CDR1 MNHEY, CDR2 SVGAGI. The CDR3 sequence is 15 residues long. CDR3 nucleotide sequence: TGTGCCAGCATTTCAGATTTTTCGGGGAATGAAAAACTGTTTTTT. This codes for CASISDFSGNEKLFF.

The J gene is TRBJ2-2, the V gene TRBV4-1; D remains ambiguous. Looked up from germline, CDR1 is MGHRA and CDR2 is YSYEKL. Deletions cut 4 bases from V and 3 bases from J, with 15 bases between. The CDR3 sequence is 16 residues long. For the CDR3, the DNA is TGCGCCAGCAGCCGCAGACATACTTTGGACACCGGGGAGCTGTTTTTT. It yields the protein CASSRRHTLDTGELFF.

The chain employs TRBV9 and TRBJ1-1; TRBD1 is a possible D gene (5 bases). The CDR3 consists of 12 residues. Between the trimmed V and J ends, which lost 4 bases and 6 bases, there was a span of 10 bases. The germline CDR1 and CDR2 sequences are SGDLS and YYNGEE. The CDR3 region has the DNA TGTGCCAGCAGCCCTGGGGCCCCTGAAGCTTTCTTT. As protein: CASSPGAPEAFF.

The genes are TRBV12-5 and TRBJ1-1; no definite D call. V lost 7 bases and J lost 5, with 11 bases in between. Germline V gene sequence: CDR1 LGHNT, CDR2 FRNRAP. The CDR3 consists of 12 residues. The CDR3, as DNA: TGTGCTAGTGCGGGGTTCGGGACTGAAGCTTTCTTT. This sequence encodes CASAGFGTEAFF.

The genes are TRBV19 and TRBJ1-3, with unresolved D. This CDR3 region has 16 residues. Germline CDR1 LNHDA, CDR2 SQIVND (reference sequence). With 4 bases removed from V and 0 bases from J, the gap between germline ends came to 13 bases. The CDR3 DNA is TGTGCCAGTAGTACCAGAACGGAGGGCTCTGGAAACACCATATATTTT. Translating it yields CASSTRTEGSGNTIYF.

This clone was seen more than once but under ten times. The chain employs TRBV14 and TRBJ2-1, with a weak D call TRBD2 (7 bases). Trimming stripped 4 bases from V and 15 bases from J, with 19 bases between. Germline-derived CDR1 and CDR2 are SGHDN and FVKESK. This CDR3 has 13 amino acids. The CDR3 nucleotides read TGTGCCAGCAGCCTAGCGTGGGGGGGGCGGCGGTTCTTC. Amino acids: CASSLAWGGRRFF.

Here the CDR3 reads CASSVQGQETQYF. The CDR3 DNA is TGTGCCAGCAGTGTGCAGGGACAAGAGACCCAGTACTTC. This sequence joins TRBV2 and TRBJ2-5; D is possibly TRBD1 (5 bases). The V gene lost 4 bases and the J gene lost 2 bases, with 8 bases spanning the gap. Germline values: CDR1 SNHLY, CDR2 FYNNEI. The CDR3 has 13 amino acids.

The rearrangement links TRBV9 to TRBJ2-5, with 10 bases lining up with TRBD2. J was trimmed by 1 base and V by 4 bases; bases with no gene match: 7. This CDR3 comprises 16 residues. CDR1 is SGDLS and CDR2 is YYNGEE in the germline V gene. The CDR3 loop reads CASSPRLAGLQETQYF. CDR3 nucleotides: TGTGCCAGCAGCCCTCGACTAGCGGGCCTCCAAGAGACCCAGTACTTC.

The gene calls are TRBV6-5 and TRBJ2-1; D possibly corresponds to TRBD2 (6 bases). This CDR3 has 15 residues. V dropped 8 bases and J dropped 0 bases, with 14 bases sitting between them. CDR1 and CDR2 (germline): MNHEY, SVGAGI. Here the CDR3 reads CASFPGGSSYNEQFF. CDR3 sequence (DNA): TGTGCCAGCTTTCCCGGGGGTAGCTCCTACAATGAGCAGTTCTTC.

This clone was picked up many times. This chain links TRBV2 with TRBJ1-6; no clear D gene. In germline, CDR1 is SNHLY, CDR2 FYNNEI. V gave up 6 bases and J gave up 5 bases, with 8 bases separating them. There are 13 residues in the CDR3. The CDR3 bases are TGTGCCAGCAGCGTACTAGATAATTCACCCCTCCACTTT. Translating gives CASSVLDNSPLHF.

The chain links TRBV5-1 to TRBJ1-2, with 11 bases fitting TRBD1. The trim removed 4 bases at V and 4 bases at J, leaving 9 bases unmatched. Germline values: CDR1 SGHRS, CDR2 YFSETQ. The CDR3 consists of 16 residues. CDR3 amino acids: CASSPGQGAQGYGYTF. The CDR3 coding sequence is TGCGCCAGCAGCCCAGGACAGGGGGCGCAAGGCTATGGCTACACCTTC.

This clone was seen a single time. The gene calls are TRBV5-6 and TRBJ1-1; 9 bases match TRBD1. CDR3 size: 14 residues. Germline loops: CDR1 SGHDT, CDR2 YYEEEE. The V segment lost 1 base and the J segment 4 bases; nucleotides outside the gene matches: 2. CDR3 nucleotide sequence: TGTGCCAGCAGCTTGAGGGACAGGGTCACTGAAGCTTTCTTT. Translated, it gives CASSLRDRVTEAFF.

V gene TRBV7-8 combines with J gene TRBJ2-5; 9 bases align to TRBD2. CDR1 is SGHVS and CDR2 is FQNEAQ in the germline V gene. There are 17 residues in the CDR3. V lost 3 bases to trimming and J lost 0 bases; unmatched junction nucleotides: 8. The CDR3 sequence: CASSLTRASGNQETQYF. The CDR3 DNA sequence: TGTGCCAGCAGCTTGACCCGGGCTAGCGGGAACCAAGAGACCCAGTACTTC. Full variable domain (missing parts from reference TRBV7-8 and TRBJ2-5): GAGVSQSPRYKVAKRGQDVALRCDPISGHVSLFWYQQALGQGPEFLTYFQNEAQLDKSGLPSDRFFAERPEGSVSTLKIQRTQQEDSAVYLCASSLTRASGNQETQYFGPGTRLLVL.

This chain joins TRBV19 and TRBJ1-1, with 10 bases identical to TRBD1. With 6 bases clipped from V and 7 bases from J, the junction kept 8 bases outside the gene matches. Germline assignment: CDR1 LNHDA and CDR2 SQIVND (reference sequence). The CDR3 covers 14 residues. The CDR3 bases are TGTGCCAGTAGACAAGACAGGGGGCAGAGTGAAGCTTTCTTT. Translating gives CASRQDRGQSEAFF.

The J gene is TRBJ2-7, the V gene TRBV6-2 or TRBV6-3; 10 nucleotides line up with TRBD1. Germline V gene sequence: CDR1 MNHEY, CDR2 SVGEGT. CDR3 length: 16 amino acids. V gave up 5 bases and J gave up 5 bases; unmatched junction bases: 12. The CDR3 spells CASSDRPGQGYNEQYF. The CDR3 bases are TGTGCCAGCAGTGACCGACCGGGACAGGGGTATAACGAGCAGTACTTC.

CDR3 residues: CASSRGAMANWGYTF. In DNA form, the CDR3 reads TGTGCCAGCAGCAGGGGCGCGATGGCTAACTGGGGCTACACCTTC. This sequence joins TRBV5-6 and TRBJ1-2; D may be TRBD1 (5 bases). CDR1 is SGHDT, CDR2 YYEEEE, per germline. The CDR3 loop spans 15 amino acids. Trimming took 4 bases from V and 8 from J, leaving 21 bases between them.